The sample holds one count of the clone carrying this T cell receptor (beta chain). Antigen unknown. The entry originates in a study of OX40 agonist ivuxolimab in advanced cancers. Study-wide context: The diagnoses of dose-escalation patients were hepatocellular carcinoma, melanoma, renal cell or head and neck cancer. People who had prior anti-PD-1, anti-PD-L1 or anti-CTLA-4 therapy could take part, and less than 50% had some. Study outcomes and limitations: Low normalized T-cell clonal expansion was also seen in some nonresponders.

The V gene lost 6 bases and the J gene lost 6 bases, with 8 bases spanning the gap. This CDR3 contains 12 residues. Germline V gene data show CDR1 as MNHNY and CDR2 as SVGAGI (reference sequence). Autoimmune disease history or systemic immunosuppression led to patients being barred. Clones were read by immunoSEQ multiplex PCR, and TCRdb kept only the in-frame ones, dropping some. The data show around 92,000 clones, with approximately 88% seen just once and roughly 2.7% held by the top ten. Sequenced material: CD4+ or CD8+ T cells sorted from blood, taken in a trial of the OX40 agonist ivuxolimab. The clonotype originates from an adult with an advanced solid tumor such as melanoma, head and neck, liver or kidney cancer. The genes are TRBV6-6 and TRBJ2-2, with a possible D match to TRBD1 (6 bases). CDR3 nucleotide sequence: TGTGCCAGCAGAGCAGGGGCCGGGGAGCTGTTTTTT. Residues: CASRAGAGELFF.